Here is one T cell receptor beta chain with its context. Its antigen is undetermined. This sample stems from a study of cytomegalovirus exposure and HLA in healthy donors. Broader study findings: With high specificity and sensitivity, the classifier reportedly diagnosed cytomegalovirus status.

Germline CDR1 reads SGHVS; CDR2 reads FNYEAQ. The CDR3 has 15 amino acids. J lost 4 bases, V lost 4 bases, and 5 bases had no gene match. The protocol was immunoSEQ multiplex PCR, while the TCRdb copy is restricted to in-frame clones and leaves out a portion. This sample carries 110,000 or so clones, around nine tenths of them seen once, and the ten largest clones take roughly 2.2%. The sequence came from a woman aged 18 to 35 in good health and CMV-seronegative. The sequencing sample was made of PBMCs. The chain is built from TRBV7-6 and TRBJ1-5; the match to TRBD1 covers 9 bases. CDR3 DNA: TGTGCCAGCAGCTCCGAGGGGACAGGGAATCAGCCCCAGCATTTT. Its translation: CASSSEGTGNQPQHF.